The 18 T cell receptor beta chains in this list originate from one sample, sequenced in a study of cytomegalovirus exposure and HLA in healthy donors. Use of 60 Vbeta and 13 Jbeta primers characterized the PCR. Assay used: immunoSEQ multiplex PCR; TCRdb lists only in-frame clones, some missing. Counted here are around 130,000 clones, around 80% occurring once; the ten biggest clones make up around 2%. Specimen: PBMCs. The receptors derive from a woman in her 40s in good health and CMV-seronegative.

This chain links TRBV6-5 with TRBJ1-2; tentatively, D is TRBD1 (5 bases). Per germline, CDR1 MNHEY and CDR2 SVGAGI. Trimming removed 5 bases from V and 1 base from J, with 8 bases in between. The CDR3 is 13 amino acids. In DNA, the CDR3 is TGTGCCAGCAGTGGGGGGGATAACTATGGCTACACCTTC. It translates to CASSGGDNYGYTF.

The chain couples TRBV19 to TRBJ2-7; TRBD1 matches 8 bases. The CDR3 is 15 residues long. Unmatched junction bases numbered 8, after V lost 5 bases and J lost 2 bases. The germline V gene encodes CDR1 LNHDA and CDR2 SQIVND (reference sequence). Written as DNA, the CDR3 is TGTGCCAGTAGTGTGACAGGGGAAGGGGCCTACGAGCAGTACTTC. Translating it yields CASSVTGEGAYEQYF.

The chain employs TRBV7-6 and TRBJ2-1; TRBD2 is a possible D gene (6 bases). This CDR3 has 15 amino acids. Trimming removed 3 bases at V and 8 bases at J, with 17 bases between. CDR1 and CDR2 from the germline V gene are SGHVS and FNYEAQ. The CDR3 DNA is TGTGCCAGCAGCTTTTCCGGAGGGCCCGGCTATGAGCAGTTCTTC. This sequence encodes CASSFSGGPGYEQFF.

CDR3 sequence: CSAGGEQYF. CDR3 nucleotide sequence: TGCAGTGCCGGGGGCGAGCAGTACTTC. This chain joins TRBV20-1 and TRBJ2-7; weak D call: TRBD2 (6 bases). Trimming stripped 6 bases from V and 6 bases from J, with 6 bases between. The germline V gene encodes CDR1 DFQATT and CDR2 SNEGSKA (reference sequence). This CDR3 is 9 amino acids long.

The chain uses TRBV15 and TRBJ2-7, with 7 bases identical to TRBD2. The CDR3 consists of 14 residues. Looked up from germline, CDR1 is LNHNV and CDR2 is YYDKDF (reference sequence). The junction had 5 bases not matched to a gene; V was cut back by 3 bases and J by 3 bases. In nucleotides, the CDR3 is TGTGCCACCAGCAGGGGCGGGAGCCGCTACGAGCAGTACTTC. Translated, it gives CATSRGGSRYEQYF.

The CDR3 sequence is CASSEASNRQFF. The CDR3 DNA reads as TGTGCCAGCAGTGAAGCGAGTAACCGGCAGTTCTTC. The V call is TRBV2, the J call TRBJ2-1; D is undetermined. The germline CDR1 and CDR2 sequences are SNHLY and FYNNEI. The length of the CDR3 is 12 residues. With 0 bases removed from V and 12 bases from J, the gap between germline ends came to 9 bases.

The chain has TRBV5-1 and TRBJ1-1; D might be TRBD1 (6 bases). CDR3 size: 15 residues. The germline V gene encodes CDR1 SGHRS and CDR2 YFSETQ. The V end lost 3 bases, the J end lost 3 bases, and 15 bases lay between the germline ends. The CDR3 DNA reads TGCGCCAGCAGCTCAAGGGGGGGGGCGGACACTGAAGCTTTCTTT. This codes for CASSSRGGADTEAFF.

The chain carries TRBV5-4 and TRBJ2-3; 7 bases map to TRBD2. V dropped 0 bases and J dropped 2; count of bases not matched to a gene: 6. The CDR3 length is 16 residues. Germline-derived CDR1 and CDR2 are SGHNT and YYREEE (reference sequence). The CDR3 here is CASSLALAEFTDTQYF. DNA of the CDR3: TGTGCCAGCAGCTTGGCTCTAGCGGAGTTCACAGATACGCAGTATTTT.

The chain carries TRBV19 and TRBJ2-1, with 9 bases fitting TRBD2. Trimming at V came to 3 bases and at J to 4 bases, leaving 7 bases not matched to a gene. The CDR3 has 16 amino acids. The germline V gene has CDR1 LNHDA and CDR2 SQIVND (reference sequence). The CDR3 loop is CASSIHSLAGYNEQFF. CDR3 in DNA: TGTGCCAGTAGTATTCATAGCCTAGCGGGGTACAATGAGCAGTTCTTC.

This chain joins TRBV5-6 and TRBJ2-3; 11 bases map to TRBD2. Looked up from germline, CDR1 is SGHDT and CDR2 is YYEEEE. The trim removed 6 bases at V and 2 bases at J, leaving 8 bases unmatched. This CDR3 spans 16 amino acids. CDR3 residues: CASTITSGGFTDTQYF. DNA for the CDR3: TGTGCCAGCACCATTACTAGCGGGGGATTCACAGATACGCAGTATTTT.

CDR3 region: CASSLGGLASSYNEQFF. The CDR3 DNA sequence: TGTGCCAGCAGCTTAGGGGGTCTAGCGAGCTCCTACAATGAGCAGTTCTTC. J is TRBJ2-1 and V is TRBV7-9; possible D gene TRBD2, 6 bases. The V and J ends lost 1 base and 0 bases respectively, with 13 bases between them. This CDR3 has 17 residues. CDR1 and CDR2 (germline): SEHNR, FQNEAQ (reference sequence).

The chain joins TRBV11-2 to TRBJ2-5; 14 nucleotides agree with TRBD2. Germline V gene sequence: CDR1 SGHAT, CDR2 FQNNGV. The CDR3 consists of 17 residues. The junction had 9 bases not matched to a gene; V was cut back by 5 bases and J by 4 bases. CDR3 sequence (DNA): TGTGCCAGCAGCCTAGGACTAGCGGGAGGCGGTTCAGAGACCCAGTACTTC. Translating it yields CASSLGLAGGGSETQYF.

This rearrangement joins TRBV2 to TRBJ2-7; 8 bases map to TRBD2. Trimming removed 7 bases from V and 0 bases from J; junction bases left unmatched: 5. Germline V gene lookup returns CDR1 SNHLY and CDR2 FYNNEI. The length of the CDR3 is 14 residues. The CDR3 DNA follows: TGTGCCAGCACCGGGAGGGAACTCTCCTACGAGCAGTACTTC. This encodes CASTGRELSYEQYF.

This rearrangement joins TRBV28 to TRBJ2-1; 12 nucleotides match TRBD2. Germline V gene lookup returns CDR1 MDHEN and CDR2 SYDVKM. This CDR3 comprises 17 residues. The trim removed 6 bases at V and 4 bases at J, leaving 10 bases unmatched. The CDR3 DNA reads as TGTGCCAGCAGCAAACTAGCGGGAGGCCCGGGATACAATGAGCAGTTCTTC. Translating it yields CASSKLAGGPGYNEQFF.

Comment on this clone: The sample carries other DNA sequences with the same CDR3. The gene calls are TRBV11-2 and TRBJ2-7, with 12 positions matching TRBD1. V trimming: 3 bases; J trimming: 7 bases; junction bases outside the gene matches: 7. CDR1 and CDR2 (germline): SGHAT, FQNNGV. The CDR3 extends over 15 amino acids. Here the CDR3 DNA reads TGTGCCAGCAGCTTCCGGGACAGGGGGCGACGGGAGCAGTACTTC. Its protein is CASSFRDRGRREQYF.

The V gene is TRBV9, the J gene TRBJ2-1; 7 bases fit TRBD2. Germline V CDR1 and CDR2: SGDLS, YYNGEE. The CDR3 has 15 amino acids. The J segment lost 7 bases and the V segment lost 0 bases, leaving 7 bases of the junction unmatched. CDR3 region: CASSVGGRAGNEQFF. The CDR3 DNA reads TGTGCCAGCAGCGTAGGAGGGAGGGCTGGGAATGAGCAGTTCTTC.

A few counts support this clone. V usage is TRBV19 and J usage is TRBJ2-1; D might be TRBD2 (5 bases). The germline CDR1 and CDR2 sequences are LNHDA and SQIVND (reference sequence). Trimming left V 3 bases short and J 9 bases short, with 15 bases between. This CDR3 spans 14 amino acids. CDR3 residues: CASSITLTSGEQFF. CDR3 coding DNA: TGTGCCAGTAGTATTACATTAACCAGCGGTGAGCAGTTCTTC.

The CDR3 DNA is TGTGCCAGCAGTTACTCTAGCGGAAAAGACACAGATACGCAGTATTTT. Its translation is CASSYSSGKDTDTQYF. J is TRBJ2-3 and V is TRBV6-5, with a weak D call TRBD2 (6 bases). The CDR3 loop spans 16 amino acids. Germline V gene sequence: CDR1 MNHEY, CDR2 SVGAGI. With 0 bases removed from V and 2 bases from J, the gap between germline ends came to 12 bases.